These 14 T cell receptor beta chains were sequenced from one sample in a study of PD-1 blockade in classical Hodgkin lymphoma. Generated by immunoSEQ multiplex PCR, the TCRdb table keeps only in-frame clones and is missing some. The sample records over 2,500 clones, more than 60% being singletons. All trial patients relapsed after autologous stem cell transplantation. PBMCs, once thawed, yielded CD8+ T cells isolated by magnetic negative selection. The source material was CD8+ T cells from blood, sampled at baseline. The receptors here all came from a human donor with classical Hodgkin lymphoma.

The chain is built from TRBV4-1 and TRBJ1-2, with TRBD1 identical over 10 bases. Germline values: CDR1 MGHRA, CDR2 YSYEKL. Trimming cost V 4 bases and J 4 bases; bases outside gene matches: 9. The CDR3 extends over 16 amino acids. The CDR3 region is CASSPPKGQGIYGYTF. The CDR3 DNA reads TGCGCCAGCAGCCCCCCCAAGGGACAGGGGATCTATGGCTACACCTTC.

The CDR3 nucleotides read TGTGCCAGTTGCCCCGGGACAGGGGGGGCCGGGGAGCTGTTTTTT. Its translation is CASCPGTGGAGELFF. The chain is built from TRBV7-6 and TRBJ2-2, with 11 bases identical to TRBD1. Germline CDR1 reads SGHVS; CDR2 reads FNYEAQ. This CDR3 region has 15 residues. The junction had 9 bases not matched to a gene; V was cut back by 9 bases and J by 6 bases.

Only one count was recorded for this clone. The gene calls are TRBV27 and TRBJ2-2; no clear D gene. CDR1 is MNHEY, CDR2 SMNVEV, per germline (reference sequence). Trimming pared 2 bases from V and 5 bases from J, leaving 6 bases between. The CDR3 loop spans 13 amino acids. The CDR3 sequence is CASSLRQTGELFF. CDR3 bases: TGTGCCAGCAGTTTACGGCAGACCGGGGAGCTGTTTTTT.

This sequence joins TRBV7-2 and TRBJ1-5, with 7 positions matching TRBD1. The germline gives CDR1 SGHTA, CDR2 FQGNSA. The CDR3 loop spans 14 amino acids. The ends lost 5 bases at V and 9 bases at J; junction bases unmatched: 10. The CDR3 DNA follows: TGTGCCAGCAGCGCATTACAGGGGAGTTCGCCCCAGCATTTT. This gives the protein CASSALQGSSPQHF.

This clone has just one count. CDR3 nucleotide sequence: TGCAGCGTTGGGGACAGGGCGCGTTGGGCTAACTATGGCTACACCTTC. This encodes CSVGDRARWANYGYTF. The V gene is TRBV29-1, the J gene TRBJ1-2, with 9 bases that match TRBD1. V lost 4 bases to trimming and J lost 0 bases; unmatched junction nucleotides: 9. Germline V lookup: CDR1 SQVTM, CDR2 ANQGSEA. The CDR3 is 16 residues long.

This chain links TRBV6-1 with TRBJ1-2; D is unclear. Germline-derived CDR1 and CDR2 are MNHNS and SASEGT. The CDR3 loop spans 15 amino acids. The V end lost 3 bases, the J end lost 4 bases, and 15 bases lay between the germline ends. CDR3 nucleotide sequence: TGTGCCAGCAGTGAGGACCGACGCCTCCCCTATGGCTACACCTTC. Translated, it gives CASSEDRRLPYGYTF.

The CDR3, as DNA: TGTGCCAGCAGCCCCCTAGCGGGAGGGGCGGATGAGCAGTTCTTC. It is translated as CASSPLAGGADEQFF. The chain joins TRBV7-3 to TRBJ2-1; 12 bases match TRBD2. There are 15 residues in the CDR3. The germline CDR1 and CDR2 sequences are SGHTA and FQGTGA. Trimming cost V 5 bases and J 8 bases; bases outside gene matches: 7.

The chain carries TRBV27 and TRBJ2-3; the D gene could be TRBD1 or TRBD2 (5 bases each). Germline V gene sequence: CDR1 MNHEY, CDR2 SMNVEV (reference sequence). The CDR3 runs to 21 residues. V shed 7 bases and J shed 2 bases, with 34 bases lying between them. The CDR3 nucleotides read TGTGCCAGCACTCCAAAGCTATCCCCCCCTCCCGGCCGGGACCCCACAGATACGCAGTATTTT. Translating gives CASTPKLSPPPGRDPTDTQYF.

The chain joins TRBV4-1 to TRBJ2-5, with D perhaps TRBD2 (6 bases). The CDR3 contains 18 residues. Trimming took off 0 bases at V and 1 base at J, with 18 bases between the two ends. Germline loops: CDR1 MGHRA, CDR2 YSYEKL. CDR3 sequence reads: CASSQEPGTLGGQETQYF. The CDR3 coding sequence is TGCGCCAGCAGCCAAGAGCCCGGGACTCTGGGGGGCCAAGAGACCCAGTACTTC.

The V gene is TRBV27, the J gene TRBJ2-5, with 8 bases matching TRBD2. This CDR3 has 15 residues. Germline CDR1 reads MNHEY; CDR2 reads SMNVEV (reference sequence). J was trimmed by 4 bases and V by 8 bases; bases with no gene match: 12. The CDR3 region has the DNA TGTGCCAGCCGGGGCGGGGGGTCGCGGTTAGAGACCCAGTACTTC. It translates to CASRGGGSRLETQYF.

The chain is built from TRBV29-1 and TRBJ2-5; 8 bases agree with TRBD2. Germline lookup yields CDR1 SQVTM and CDR2 ANQGSEA. The ends lost 0 bases at V and 6 bases at J; junction bases unmatched: 15. The CDR3 contains 17 residues. The CDR3 nucleotides are TGCAGCGTTGAAGATAGGTTTGGACGGGGGGGATTACAGACCCAGTACTTC. It translates to CSVEDRFGRGGLQTQYF.

J is TRBJ2-5 and V is TRBV7-9; D remains unclear. V was pared by 0 bases and J by 2 bases, with 7 bases between. This CDR3 comprises 14 residues. Germline CDR1 SEHNR, CDR2 FQNEAQ (reference sequence). CDR3: CASSLAGNQETQYF. CDR3 DNA: TGTGCCAGCAGCTTAGCAGGGAATCAAGAGACCCAGTACTTC.

The chain recombines TRBV19 with TRBJ2-6; no clear D gene. Germline CDR1 is LNHDA and CDR2 is SQIVND (reference sequence). This CDR3 has 14 residues. The germline V and J ends were trimmed by 3 bases and 2 bases, with 5 bases remaining between them. In nucleotides, the CDR3 is TGTGCCAGTAGTATTATCCCTGGGGCCAACGTCCTGACTTTC. This encodes CASSIIPGANVLTF.

This chain joins TRBV28 and TRBJ2-3; TRBD2 matches at 12 bases. Germline lookup yields CDR1 MDHEN and CDR2 SYDVKM. V lost 5 bases, J lost 0 bases, and 9 bases stayed unmatched. This CDR3 has 18 residues. CDR3 nucleotide sequence: TGTGCCAGCAGTGGATGGACTAGCGGGGTCTATAGCACAGATACGCAGTATTTT. It translates to CASSGWTSGVYSTDTQYF.